These T cell receptor beta chains were read from a single sample in a study of T cell responses to AZD1222 COVID-19 vaccine. Clones were sequenced by immunoSEQ multiplex PCR, and TCRdb holds only the in-frame ones, with some missing. The table includes around 130,000 clones, more than 85% detected once. The sequenced sample was peripheral blood, obtained on day 0 of AZD1222 vaccination. The receptors were gathered from an adult in good health. CDR3s include the opening cysteine and the closing phenylalanine or tryptophan. The order of the fields is D gene, V gene, clone size, J gene, CDR3 protein, CDR3 DNA. D genes are given only for firm matches. Expanded clones get a size class; other rows say once, few or many, or leave the size out.

D: TRBD1; V: TRBV18; size: .; J: TRBJ1-2; CDR3: CASSPRTGGNHNYGYTF; DNA: TGTGCCAGCTCACCAAGGACAGGGGGCAATCATAACTATGGCTACACCTTC
D: .; V: TRBV4-2; size: .; J: TRBJ2-1; CDR3: CASSQDLGYPNEQFF; DNA: TGTGCCAGCAGCCAAGATCTTGGCTACCCAAATGAGCAGTTCTTC
D: .; V: TRBV7-9; size: .; J: TRBJ1-1; CDR3: CASSLEANTEAFF; DNA: TGTGCCAGCAGCTTAGAGGCAAACACTGAAGCTTTCTTT
D: .; V: TRBV5-1; size: .; J: TRBJ2-1; CDR3: CASSLFGNYNEQFF; DNA: TGCGCCAGCAGCTTGTTTGGGAATTACAATGAGCAGTTCTTC
D: TRBD2; V: TRBV10-3; size: .; J: TRBJ2-2; CDR3: CAISEDWTSGRGSGELFF; DNA: TGTGCCATCAGTGAGGACTGGACTAGCGGGAGAGGGTCCGGGGAGCTGTTTTTT
D: TRBD1; V: TRBV2; size: .; J: TRBJ1-1; CDR3: CASRPDRDSAFF; DNA: TGTGCCAGCAGGCCTGACAGGGATTCAGCTTTCTTT
D: .; V: TRBV7-3; size: .; J: TRBJ1-5; CDR3: CASSLTPNQPQHF; DNA: TGTGCCAGCAGCTTAACGCCGAATCAGCCCCAGCATTTT
D: TRBD1; V: TRBV30; size: .; J: TRBJ2-6; CDR3: CAWRVTGRGANVLTF; DNA: TGTGCCTGGAGGGTGACAGGGAGAGGGGCCAACGTCCTGACTTTC
D: TRBD1; V: TRBV3-1/TRBV3-2; size: .; J: TRBJ1-6; CDR3: CASSQGAGGSPLHF; DNA: TGTGCCAGCAGCCAAGGGGCAGGGGGCTCACCCCTCCACTTT
D: TRBD2; V: TRBV11-2; size: .; J: TRBJ2-7; CDR3: CASSWGTSGISYEQYF; DNA: TGTGCCAGCAGCTGGGGGACTAGCGGGATCTCCTACGAGCAGTACTTC
D: .; V: TRBV5-6; size: .; J: TRBJ1-1; CDR3: CASSLGGFMNTEAFF; DNA: TGTGCCAGCAGCTTGGGAGGTTTTATGAACACTGAAGCTTTCTTT
D: .; V: TRBV9; size: .; J: TRBJ1-2; CDR3: CASGSRDVHGYTF; DNA: TGTGCCAGCGGGAGCAGAGATGTTCATGGCTACACCTTC
D: .; V: TRBV7-9; size: .; J: TRBJ1-5; CDR3: CASSLGQSNQPQHF; DNA: TGTGCCAGCAGCTTAGGACAGTCAAATCAGCCCCAGCATTTT
D: .; V: TRBV30; size: .; J: TRBJ1-5; CDR3: CAWTPGQAGQPQHF; DNA: TGTGCCTGGACCCCGGGCCAGGCAGGACAGCCCCAGCATTTT
D: .; V: TRBV28; size: once; J: TRBJ1-4; CDR3: CASSPQGSLDRKLFF; DNA: TGTGCCAGCAGTCCCCAAGGCTCCCTTGACCGAAAACTGTTTTTT
D: .; V: TRBV12-5; size: .; J: TRBJ2-1; CDR3: CASKAPGRDEQFF; DNA: TGTGCTAGTAAGGCCCCGGGGCGGGATGAGCAGTTCTTC
D: TRBD1; V: TRBV7-2; size: .; J: TRBJ1-5; CDR3: CASSDTGVQPQHF; DNA: TGTGCCAGCAGTGATACAGGGGTTCAGCCCCAGCATTTT
D: .; V: TRBV30; size: .; J: TRBJ2-2; CDR3: CAWSPLAPRQRSGELFF; DNA: TGTGCCTGGAGTCCGCTAGCGCCTCGGCAAAGGTCCGGGGAGCTGTTTTTT
D: .; V: TRBV28; size: .; J: TRBJ1-5; CDR3: CASSTPIEPQHF; DNA: TGTGCCAGCAGTACTCCAATTGAGCCCCAGCATTTT
D: .; V: TRBV7-9; size: .; J: TRBJ1-1; CDR3: CASSLTMGEAFF; DNA: TGTGCCAGCAGCTTAACAATGGGTGAAGCTTTCTTT
D: TRBD1; V: TRBV19; size: .; J: TRBJ2-2; CDR3: CASSIRSNGTENTGELFF; DNA: TGTGCCAGTAGTATAAGGTCGAACGGGACAGAAAACACCGGGGAGCTGTTTTTT
D: TRBD1; V: TRBV28; size: .; J: TRBJ1-6; CDR3: CASRWADRGFHSPLHF; DNA: TGTGCCAGCCGCTGGGCGGACAGGGGCTTCCATTCACCCCTCCACTTT